This T cell receptor (beta chain) emerged from a study of blood T cell repertoires in COVID-19. Background on the study: Samples of COVID-19 (acute and convalescent) were obtained from the United States, Italy and Spain.

Trimming shortened V by 0 bases and J by 0 bases, and 12 bases separated the two germline ends. This CDR3 has 16 residues. CDR1 is SGHRS and CDR2 is YFSETQ in the germline V gene. Source study methods: The assay estimated nucleated cells by amplifying reference gene primers. Produced via immunoSEQ multiplex PCR; TCRdb's table is partial and in-frame only. Clonal size and the V and J genes are those of that table, whereas D and trimming came from the DNA. Here the sample spans under 75,000 clones, around 88% being singletons. The sequencing sample was made of peripheral blood. The chain links TRBV5-1 to TRBJ1-1; the D is unclear. The receptor comes from a woman aged 80 or older with active COVID-19. The chain's CDR3 is CASSLGVGSMNTEAFF. For the CDR3, the DNA is TGCGCCAGCAGCTTGGGCGTAGGGAGCATGAACACTGAAGCTTTCTTT.